These 8 T cell receptor beta chains originate from one sample sequenced in a study of T cell responses to AZD1222 COVID-19 vaccine. The assay was immunoSEQ multiplex PCR, and TCRdb's table has in-frame clones only and misses some. The table lists approximately 150,000 clones, around 90% of them singletons. The sample was peripheral blood, taken 28 days after the second dose of the MenACWY control vaccine. All receptors derive from an adult who received the MenACWY meningococcal vaccine as a control.

This clone has only one observation. The V call is TRBV7-2, the J call TRBJ1-1; TRBD1 matches at 7 bases. Germline V gene data show CDR1 as SGHTA and CDR2 as FQGNSA. V shed 5 bases, J shed 10 bases, and the junction held 10 bases outside the gene matches. The CDR3 loop spans 13 amino acids. CDR3 region: CASSAQGGARAFF. The CDR3 DNA sequence: TGTGCCAGCAGCGCGCAGGGGGGGGCCCGAGCTTTCTTT.

The chain joins TRBV30 to TRBJ1-4; tentative D call: TRBD1 (6 bases). This CDR3 spans 14 amino acids. V was pared by 1 base and J by 5 bases, with 11 bases between. CDR1 and CDR2 (germline): GTSNPN, SVGIG (reference sequence). The CDR3 nucleotides read TGTGCCTGGAGTGCCGGACAGTGGAATGAAAAACTGTTTTTT. Translation gives CAWSAGQWNEKLFF.

The chain couples TRBV7-2 to TRBJ2-1; 9 nucleotides agree with TRBD1. Germline CDR1 reads SGHTA; CDR2 reads FQGNSA. Trimming at V came to 5 bases and at J to 3 bases, leaving 5 bases not matched to a gene. This CDR3 is 15 amino acids long. CDR3 region: CASSLRQGDYNEQFF. In DNA, the CDR3 is TGTGCCAGCAGCCTAAGACAGGGGGACTACAATGAGCAGTTCTTC.

The chain carries TRBV5-1 and TRBJ1-2, with 7 bases matching TRBD1. Germline V gene data show CDR1 as SGHRS and CDR2 as YFSETQ. The CDR3 contains 13 residues. V trimming: 4 bases; J trimming: 5 bases; junction bases outside the gene matches: 5. CDR3 protein: CASSTDRVYGYTF. The CDR3 DNA reads TGCGCCAGCAGCACAGACAGGGTTTATGGCTACACCTTC.

The chain is built from TRBV6-5 and TRBJ2-1; the D gene is possibly TRBD2 (5 bases). Germline V gives CDR1 MNHEY, CDR2 SVGAGI. The V end lost 7 bases, the J end lost 4 bases, and 11 bases lay between the germline ends. The CDR3 totals 13 residues. CDR3 nucleotide sequence: TGTGCCAGCACCGCGGGCCGGTACAATGAGCAGTTCTTC. It yields the protein CASTAGRYNEQFF.

Judged by abundance, this clone is large. The V call is TRBV10-2, the J call TRBJ1-1; no firm D call. The CDR3 is 14 amino acids. Germline assignment: CDR1 WSHSY and CDR2 SAAADI. Deletions cut 5 bases from V and 0 bases from J, with 10 bases between. For the CDR3, the DNA is TGCGCCAGCAGTTACGACGGAATGAACACTGAAGCTTTCTTT. It yields the protein CASSYDGMNTEAFF.

This chain links TRBV4-3 with TRBJ1-6; D might be TRBD1 (5 bases). V shed 2 bases and J shed 2 bases, with 10 bases lying between them. The CDR3 loop spans 16 amino acids. Germline CDR1 reads LGHNA; CDR2 reads YSLEER. The CDR3 coding sequence is TGCGCCAGCAGCCAAAAGCAGGGAACCTATAATTCACCCCTCCACTTT. Translated: CASSQKQGTYNSPLHF.

The rearrangement joins TRBV5-6 to TRBJ1-5; D is unresolved. Looked up from germline, CDR1 is SGHDT and CDR2 is YYEEEE. CDR3 size: 16 residues. Trimming stripped 5 bases from V and 0 bases from J, with 15 bases between. CDR3 amino acids: CASRSLTDYSNQPQHF. In DNA, the CDR3 is TGTGCCAGCAGATCTCTAACGGATTATAGCAATCAGCCCCAGCATTTT.